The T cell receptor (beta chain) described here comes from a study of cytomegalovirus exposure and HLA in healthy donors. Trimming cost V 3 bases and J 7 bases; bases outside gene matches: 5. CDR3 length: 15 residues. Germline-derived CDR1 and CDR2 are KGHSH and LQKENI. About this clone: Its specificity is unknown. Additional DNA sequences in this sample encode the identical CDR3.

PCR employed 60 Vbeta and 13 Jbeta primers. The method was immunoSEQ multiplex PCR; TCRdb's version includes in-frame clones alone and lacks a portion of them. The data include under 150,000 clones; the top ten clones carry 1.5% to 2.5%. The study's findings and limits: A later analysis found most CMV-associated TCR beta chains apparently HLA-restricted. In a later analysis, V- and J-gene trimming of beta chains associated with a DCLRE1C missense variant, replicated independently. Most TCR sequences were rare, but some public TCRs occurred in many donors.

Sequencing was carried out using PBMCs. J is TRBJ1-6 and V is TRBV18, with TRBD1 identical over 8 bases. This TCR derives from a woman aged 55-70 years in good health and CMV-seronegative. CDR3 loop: CASSPGQGVNSPLHF. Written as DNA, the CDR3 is TGTGCCAGCTCACCCGGACAGGGAGTAAATTCACCCCTCCACTTT.